This note documents a single T cell receptor beta chain sequence. This entry belongs to a study of blood T cell repertoires in COVID-19. Study summary: Sites across the United States, Italy and Spain contributed samples from acute and convalescent COVID-19. In each case, the material was cDNA or gDNA derived from T cells, B-cell-depleted T cells, or PBMCs.

The authors' processing: Reference gene primer amplification in the assay estimated nucleated cell counts. Some clones are missing from TCRdb's copy, which holds only in-frame ones; the method was immunoSEQ multiplex PCR. Clone size and V and J calls were adopted from that table, with D and trimming inferred from the DNA. The table shows about 270,000 clones, with 84% occurring only once. The source of this sequence is a human donor in a cohort sampled during active COVID-19. What was sequenced was peripheral blood.

This CDR3 reads CASSQDRLAERETQYF. CDR3 nucleotide sequence: TGTGCCAGCAGCCAAGATAGACTGGCCGAACGAGAGACCCAGTACTTC. This chain joins TRBV14 and TRBJ2-5; no clear D. Per the germline V gene, CDR1 is SGHDN and CDR2 is FVKESK. This CDR3 comprises 16 residues. Trimming pared 0 bases from V and 4 bases from J, leaving 15 bases between.